This T cell receptor (beta chain) was identified in a study of technical replicates of blood from several donors. The sample holds one count of this clone. Some clones are missing from TCRdb's copy, which holds only in-frame ones; the method was immunoSEQ multiplex PCR. The sample lists around 12,000 clones, approximately 79% occurring once. There are 14 residues in the CDR3. The V and J ends lost 0 bases and 5 bases respectively, with 10 bases between them. The germline V gene encodes CDR1 SGHRS and CDR2 YFSETQ. This TCR came from a human donor in good health. The material sequenced was PBMCs. The chain employs TRBV5-1 and TRBJ2-3, with D tentatively TRBD1 (6 bases). The CDR3 DNA is TGCGCCAGCAGCTTGGGGATCAGGGGAGATACGCAGTATTTT. Its protein is CASSLGIRGDTQYF.